A selection of T cell receptor beta chains follows, all from one sample in a study of CD8+ T cells in alopecia areata. Using immunoSEQ multiplex PCR, the repertoire was profiled, and TCRdb retains in-frame clones only, with some absent. The profile covers approximately 210,000 clones, with less than 65% appearing a single time and just over 1% taken by the ten largest. The sample in question was CD4+ T cells sorted from blood, obtained at week 24, from a patient treated with tofacitinib. These receptors were obtained from a human donor with alopecia areata. CDR3s include the opening cysteine and the closing phenylalanine or tryptophan. D genes are given only for firm matches. Clone sizes are given selectively: once, few, many, or a class where the clone is expanded.

CDR3: CSVESGGLETQYF
DNA: TGCAGCGTTGAAAGCGGGGGTTTGGAGACCCAGTACTTC
size: NA
D: TRBD2
length: 13
V: TRBV29-1
J: TRBJ2-5

CDR3: CASSVSWVPGEQYF
DNA: TGTGCCAGCAGCGTTTCCTGGGTCCCAGGCGAGCAGTACTTC
size: once
D: NA
length: 14
V: TRBV9
J: TRBJ2-7

CDR3: CASRPRDGSSYEQYF
DNA: TGTGCCAGCAGACCAAGGGACGGAAGCTCCTACGAGCAGTACTTC
size: NA
D: NA
length: 15
V: TRBV6-5
J: TRBJ2-7

CDR3: CSVAQGPYEQYF
DNA: TGCAGCGTTGCGCAGGGCCCCTACGAGCAGTACTTC
size: once
D: NA
length: 12
V: TRBV29-1
J: TRBJ2-7

CDR3: CASTRGTLTEAFF
DNA: TGTGCCAGTACCCGCGGGACACTCACTGAAGCTTTCTTT
size: NA
D: NA
length: 13
V: TRBV19
J: TRBJ1-1

CDR3: CASSQSTALANQPQHF
DNA: TGCGCCAGCAGTCAATCAACAGCTTTAGCAAATCAGCCCCAGCATTTT
size: NA
D: NA
length: 16
V: TRBV23-1
J: TRBJ1-5

CDR3: CASSLSIGELFF
DNA: TGTGCCAGCAGCTTGTCGATCGGGGAGCTGTTTTTT
size: NA
D: NA
length: 12
V: TRBV5-6
J: TRBJ2-2

CDR3: CATSRVRGLDYNSPLHF
DNA: TGTGCCACCAGCAGAGTTAGGGGGCTTGACTATAATTCACCCCTCCACTTT
size: few
D: TRBD1
length: 17
V: TRBV15
J: TRBJ1-6

CDR3: CAWSEWGAPSSYNEQFF
DNA: TGTGCCTGGAGTGAATGGGGGGCTCCTAGCTCCTACAATGAGCAGTTCTTC
size: NA
D: NA
length: 17
V: TRBV30
J: TRBJ2-1

CDR3: CAWTPIHTEAFF
DNA: TGTGCCTGGACCCCAATTCACACTGAAGCTTTCTTT
size: NA
D: NA
length: 12
V: TRBV30
J: TRBJ1-1

CDR3: CASRRSTGGYTF
DNA: TGTGCCAGCAGGAGGTCCACTGGGGGCTACACCTTC
size: NA
D: NA
length: 12
V: TRBV25-1
J: TRBJ1-2

CDR3: CASSMDRARGNGYTF
DNA: TGTGCCAGCAGCATGGACAGGGCTCGGGGTAACGGCTACACCTTC
size: NA
D: TRBD1
length: 15
V: TRBV9
J: TRBJ1-2

CDR3: CASSEASQPQHF
DNA: TGTGCCAGCAGTGAAGCAAGTCAGCCCCAGCATTTT
size: NA
D: NA
length: 12
V: TRBV2
J: TRBJ1-5

CDR3: CSVRSGTVNYGYTF
DNA: TGCAGCGTGAGATCCGGGACAGTTAACTATGGCTACACCTTC
size: NA
D: TRBD1
length: 14
V: TRBV29-1
J: TRBJ1-2

CDR3: CASSLAPGIGRTDTQYF
DNA: TGTGCCAGCAGCTTAGCGCCCGGGATCGGACGCACAGATACGCAGTATTTT
size: NA
D: NA
length: 17
V: TRBV11-1
J: TRBJ2-3

CDR3: CSVEEVQGGTTGYTF
DNA: TGCAGCGTTGAAGAGGTTCAGGGCGGTACAACTGGCTACACCTTC
size: NA
D: NA
length: 15
V: TRBV29-1
J: TRBJ1-2

CDR3: CSVLDREGYTGELFF
DNA: TGCAGCGTTCTCGACAGGGAGGGTTACACCGGGGAGCTGTTTTTT
size: NA
D: NA
length: 15
V: TRBV29-1
J: TRBJ2-2

CDR3: CASSQGQAWGYTF
DNA: TGTGCCAGCAGCCAAGGACAGGCATGGGGCTACACCTTC
size: NA
D: TRBD1
length: 13
V: TRBV11-3
J: TRBJ1-2

CDR3: CASSLNLPGANVLTF
DNA: TGTGCCAGCAGCTTAAATCTGCCTGGGGCCAACGTCCTGACTTTC
size: NA
D: NA
length: 15
V: TRBV7-3
J: TRBJ2-6

CDR3: CASSWSSNQPQHF
DNA: TGTGCCAGCAGTTGGTCTAGCAATCAGCCCCAGCATTTT
size: NA
D: NA
length: 13
V: TRBV27
J: TRBJ1-5

CDR3: CASSWDRVAYGYTF
DNA: TGTGCCAGCAGCTGGGACAGGGTGGCCTATGGCTACACCTTC
size: NA
D: TRBD1
length: 14
V: TRBV5-6
J: TRBJ1-2

CDR3: CASSFTANTEAFF
DNA: TGTGCCAGCAGCTTCACGGCGAACACTGAAGCTTTCTTT
size: few
D: NA
length: 13
V: TRBV9
J: TRBJ1-1

CDR3: CSVVPRASNTEAFF
DNA: TGCAGCGTCGTCCCCCGGGCCTCAAACACTGAAGCTTTCTTT
size: NA
D: NA
length: 14
V: TRBV29-1
J: TRBJ1-1

CDR3: CSVNRILAANEQFF
DNA: TGCAGCGTAAACAGGATTCTAGCCGCCAATGAGCAGTTCTTC
size: NA
D: NA
length: 14
V: TRBV29-1
J: TRBJ2-1

CDR3: CASRRGTAASYNEQFF
DNA: TGTGCCAGTAGGAGAGGGACCGCAGCTTCCTACAATGAGCAGTTCTTC
size: many
D: NA
length: 16
V: TRBV19
J: TRBJ2-1

CDR3: CASSPGTGGSNQPQHF
DNA: TGTGCCAGCAGCCCCGGGACAGGTGGAAGCAATCAGCCCCAGCATTTT
size: few
D: TRBD1
length: 16
V: TRBV7-2
J: TRBJ1-5

CDR3: CASREGTGGNYEQYF
DNA: TGTGCCAGCAGAGAAGGGACAGGGGGGAACTACGAGCAGTACTTC
size: NA
D: TRBD1
length: 15
V: TRBV27
J: TRBJ2-7

CDR3: CASSLGDREADTQYF
DNA: TGTGCCAGCAGCTTAGGGGACAGGGAGGCGGATACGCAGTATTTT
size: once
D: TRBD1
length: 15
V: TRBV11-2
J: TRBJ2-3

CDR3: CASSGQPNYGYTF
DNA: TGTGCCAGCAGCGGACAGCCTAACTATGGCTACACCTTC
size: NA
D: NA
length: 13
V: TRBV6-5
J: TRBJ1-2

CDR3: CASSQTSGGVHEQFF
DNA: TGTGCCAGCAGCCAAACTAGCGGGGGGGTTCATGAGCAGTTCTTC
size: NA
D: TRBD2
length: 15
V: TRBV14
J: TRBJ2-1

CDR3: CAWSDRATYGYTF
DNA: TGTGCCTGGAGCGACAGGGCCACATATGGCTACACCTTC
size: NA
D: TRBD1
length: 13
V: TRBV30
J: TRBJ1-2

CDR3: CASSESVIDREKRGYTF
DNA: TGTGCCAGCAGTGAATCCGTCATAGACAGGGAGAAGCGCGGCTACACCTTC
size: NA
D: TRBD1
length: 17
V: TRBV25-1
J: TRBJ1-2

CDR3: CAWSGPWQGDSPLHF
DNA: TGTGCCTGGAGTGGGCCGTGGCAGGGAGATTCACCCCTCCACTTT
size: NA
D: NA
length: 15
V: TRBV30
J: TRBJ1-6

CDR3: CASSPGYGYTF
DNA: TGTGCCAGCAGTCCCGGTTATGGCTACACCTTC
size: NA
D: NA
length: 11
V: TRBV27
J: TRBJ1-2

CDR3: CASSLHRGSGNEKLFF
DNA: TGTGCCAGCAGTCTTCACAGGGGCTCGGGTAATGAAAAACTGTTTTTT
size: few
D: TRBD1
length: 16
V: TRBV28
J: TRBJ1-4

CDR3: CASSVTAGLGTEAFF
DNA: TGTGCCAGCAGTGTTACGGCGGGGTTGGGGACTGAAGCTTTCTTT
size: once
D: NA
length: 15
V: TRBV2
J: TRBJ1-1

CDR3: CASSLGRPRDVTEAFF
DNA: TGTGCCAGCAGTTTAGGACGACCCCGGGACGTAACTGAAGCTTTCTTT
size: NA
D: NA
length: 16
V: TRBV27
J: TRBJ1-1

CDR3: CASSSRRQGANEQFF
DNA: TGTGCCAGCTCCAGTCGGAGACAGGGGGCGAATGAGCAGTTCTTC
size: NA
D: TRBD1
length: 15
V: TRBV18
J: TRBJ2-1

CDR3: CASSQYNRGPYEQYF
DNA: TGCGCCAGCAGCCAATACAACAGGGGGCCCTACGAGCAGTACTTC
size: NA
D: TRBD1
length: 15
V: TRBV4-3
J: TRBJ2-7

CDR3: CSVDQGPNTEAFF
DNA: TGCAGCGTTGATCAGGGTCCGAACACTGAAGCTTTCTTT
size: few
D: NA
length: 13
V: TRBV29-1
J: TRBJ1-1

CDR3: CAISAGQGRETGELFF
DNA: TGTGCCATCAGTGCTGGTCAGGGGAGAGAGACCGGGGAGCTGTTTTTT
size: few
D: NA
length: 16
V: TRBV10-3
J: TRBJ2-2

CDR3: CASSPAVNQPQHF
DNA: TGTGCCAGCTCACCAGCAGTGAATCAGCCCCAGCATTTT
size: NA
D: NA
length: 13
V: TRBV18
J: TRBJ1-5

CDR3: CSARPAGEAFF
DNA: TGCAGTGCTAGACCGGCTGGCGAAGCTTTCTTT
size: NA
D: NA
length: 11
V: TRBV20-1
J: TRBJ1-1

CDR3: CASSLPGANTGELFF
DNA: TGTGCCAGCAGTTTGCCAGGAGCCAACACCGGGGAGCTGTTTTTT
size: NA
D: NA
length: 15
V: TRBV25-1
J: TRBJ2-2

CDR3: CASSRTSVADTQYF
DNA: TGTGCCAGCAGCCGGACTAGCGTTGCAGATACGCAGTATTTT
size: NA
D: TRBD2
length: 14
V: TRBV7-3
J: TRBJ2-3

CDR3: CAIRRGNYGYTF
DNA: TGTGCCATCCGACGGGGGAACTATGGCTACACCTTC
size: few
D: NA
length: 12
V: TRBV6-6
J: TRBJ1-2

CDR3: CAALQDKVDTQYF
DNA: TGTGCCGCCTTACAGGATAAGGTTGATACGCAGTATTTT
size: NA
D: NA
length: 13
V: TRBV30
J: TRBJ2-3

CDR3: CASSEAGQGNYEQYF
DNA: TGTGCCAGCAGTGAAGCGGGACAGGGTAACTACGAGCAGTACTTC
size: NA
D: TRBD1
length: 15
V: TRBV2
J: TRBJ2-7

CDR3: CSVEQLGGYGYTF
DNA: TGCAGCGTTGAACAGCTCGGGGGCTATGGCTACACCTTC
size: NA
D: NA
length: 13
V: TRBV29-1
J: TRBJ1-2

CDR3: CASSQERVPQPQETQYF
DNA: TGCGCCAGCAGCCAAGAACGAGTACCACAGCCCCAAGAGACCCAGTACTTC
size: NA
D: NA
length: 17
V: TRBV4-1
J: TRBJ2-5

CDR3: CSVELASGGREQFF
DNA: TGCAGCGTTGAACTTGCTAGCGGGGGCCGGGAGCAGTTCTTC
size: NA
D: TRBD2
length: 14
V: TRBV29-1
J: TRBJ2-1

CDR3: CASSPGQPGGSGNEQFF
DNA: TGCGCCAGCAGCCCCGGACAGCCCGGGGGGTCCGGGAATGAGCAGTTCTTC
size: NA
D: NA
length: 17
V: TRBV5-1
J: TRBJ2-1

CDR3: CASSLEGLNQPQHF
DNA: TGCGCCAGCAGCTTGGAGGGACTCAATCAGCCCCAGCATTTT
size: few
D: NA
length: 14
V: TRBV5-1
J: TRBJ1-5

CDR3: CSVELSVDLFF
DNA: TGCAGCGTTGAGTTATCGGTGGACTTATTCTTT
size: few
D: NA
length: 11
V: TRBV29-1
J: TRBJ1-1

CDR3: CAWSFQDSEQFF
DNA: TGTGCCTGGAGTTTCCAGGACTCTGAGCAGTTCTTC
size: NA
D: NA
length: 12
V: TRBV30
J: TRBJ2-1